The 21 T cell receptor beta chains given below trace back to one sample, sequenced in a study of T cell changes during pregnancy in multiple sclerosis (dated by TCRdb to the late 2010s). Library method: the immunoSEQ multiplex PCR assay. Entries here come from immuneACCESS through TCRdb and include only in-frame sequences with V and J called. Some clones fail to appear in such tables; in the studies checked, an unresolved V gene covers under half of the shortfall, and the cause of the remainder is unknown. For this sample the table gives 40,000 or so clones, of which about 88% were detected only once. The leading ten clones occupy 6% to 7.5% of the sample. The sample in question was CD8+ T cells from peripheral blood mononuclear cells, obtained in the third trimester of pregnancy. The receptors were sampled from a female donor with multiple sclerosis, enrolled in a pregnancy study.

This sequence joins TRBV27 and TRBJ2-2; D may be TRBD1 (5 bases). Trimming cost V 2 bases and J 7 bases, with 5 bases left between them. Germline lookup yields CDR1 MNHEY and CDR2 SMNVEV (reference sequence). The CDR3 is 12 amino acids. CDR3 nucleotides: TGTGCCAGCAGTTTAACAGGCGGGGAGCTGTTTTTT. This gives the protein CASSLTGGELFF.

This clone was seen once. V gene TRBV2 combines with J gene TRBJ2-1, with TRBD2 matching over 11 bases. CDR3 length: 14 amino acids. Per germline, CDR1 SNHLY and CDR2 FYNNEI. The junction had 5 bases not matched to a gene; V was cut back by 6 bases and J by 7 bases. CDR3 amino acids: CASSPSGGPNEQFF. CDR3 DNA sequence: TGTGCCAGCAGCCCTAGCGGGGGGCCTAATGAGCAGTTCTTC. Based on the CDR3 plus reference TRBV2 and TRBJ2-1, the full variable domain is EPEVTQTPSHQVTQMGQEVILRCVPISNHLYFYWYRQILGQKVEFLVSFYNNEISEKSEIFDDQFSVERPDGSNFTLKIRSTKLEDSAMYFCASSPSGGPNEQFFGPGTRLTVL.

This sequence joins TRBV4-1 and TRBJ2-7, with 10 bases matching TRBD2. Losses at the gene ends were 5 bases for V and 1 base for J; bases not matched to a gene: 8. The CDR3 loop spans 16 amino acids. Germline values: CDR1 MGHRA, CDR2 YSYEKL. CDR3 DNA: TGCGCCAGCAGCTCCGTTCTAGCGGGGGAATCCTACGAGCAGTACTTC. Amino acids: CASSSVLAGESYEQYF.

The chain combines TRBV5-4 with TRBJ1-3; TRBD1 agrees at 8 bases. V trimming: 4 bases; J trimming: 4 bases; junction bases outside the gene matches: 10. Germline CDR1 and CDR2: SGHNT and YYREEE (reference sequence). This CDR3 has 16 amino acids. CDR3 in amino acids: CASSADRGFGGNTIYF. The CDR3 DNA sequence: TGTGCCAGCAGCGCCGACAGGGGATTCGGCGGAAACACCATATATTTT.

This sequence joins TRBV4-3 and TRBJ2-6, with D perhaps matching TRBD1 (6 bases). The CDR3 spans 20 residues. V was clipped by 1 base and J by 4 bases, with 23 bases between them. Germline V gene data show CDR1 as LGHNA and CDR2 as YSLEER. DNA for the CDR3: TGCGCCAGCAGCCAAGTGGTCGGCCAGGGGACGATTGGCGGGGCCAACGTCCTGACTTTC. It encodes CASSQVVGQGTIGGANVLTF.

The rearrangement uses TRBV7-8 and TRBJ1-3, with D hard to call. The CDR3 extends over 17 amino acids. The V end lost 2 bases, the J end lost 0 bases, and 14 bases lay between the germline ends. CDR1 and CDR2 (germline): SGHVS, FQNEAQ. As DNA, the CDR3 is TGTGCCAGCAGCTTATTTCAGGTTCAAAGCTCTGGAAACACCATATATTTT. Translating gives CASSLFQVQSSGNTIYF.

This clone appeared a single time. The V gene is TRBV9, the J gene TRBJ2-1; 11 positions match TRBD2. Germline V gene data show CDR1 as SGDLS and CDR2 as YYNGEE. The V and J ends lost 3 bases and 4 bases, in that order; junction bases with no gene match: 6. The CDR3 spans 16 residues. The CDR3 DNA sequence: TGTGCCAGCAGCGGGGGGGGGACTAGCGGTTACAATGAGCAGTTCTTC. The encoded protein is CASSGGGTSGYNEQFF.

The rearrangement uses TRBV2 and TRBJ2-7; tentative D call: TRBD2 (5 bases). CDR1 is SNHLY, CDR2 FYNNEI, per germline. The V gene lost 6 bases and the J gene lost 3 bases, with 18 bases spanning the gap. The CDR3 loop spans 15 amino acids. The CDR3 reads CASRGTSSVLYEQYF. The CDR3 DNA follows: TGTGCCAGCAGGGGAACTAGTTCTGTTCTCTACGAGCAGTACTTC.

This sequence joins TRBV19 and TRBJ2-1; D gene unclear. The CDR3 consists of 14 residues. V lost 3 bases and J lost 4, with 10 bases in between. The germline gives CDR1 LNHDA, CDR2 SQIVND (reference sequence). CDR3 coding DNA: TGTGCCAGTAGTATTGTACCCGGGTACAATGAGCAGTTCTTC. This encodes CASSIVPGYNEQFF.

The chain couples TRBV10-3 to TRBJ2-5; 10 nucleotides line up with TRBD2. Trimming took 3 bases from V and 4 from J; bases not matched to a gene: 14. There are 18 residues in the CDR3. The germline V gene encodes CDR1 ENHRY and CDR2 SYGVKD. CDR3 coding DNA: TGTGCCATCAGTGACCCGATCTTGAGCGGGGGGGCCTTAGAGACCCAGTACTTC. Encoded protein: CAISDPILSGGALETQYF.

The V gene is TRBV28, the J gene TRBJ1-2; no firm D call. The CDR3 sequence is 12 residues long. The germline V gene has CDR1 MDHEN and CDR2 SYDVKM. The V gene lost 4 bases and the J gene lost 3 bases, with 6 bases spanning the gap. For the CDR3, the DNA is TGTGCCAGCAGTTATGCGGACTATGGCTACACCTTC. It yields the protein CASSYADYGYTF.

The rearrangement links TRBV4-2 to TRBJ2-3; 8 nucleotides line up with TRBD2. Germline CDR1 is LGHNA and CDR2 is YNFKEQ. This CDR3 is 15 amino acids long. Trimming took 0 bases from V and 4 from J; bases not matched to a gene: 3. The CDR3 DNA reads as TGTGCCAGCAGCCAAGATCTCGGGGGGGCAGATACGCAGTATTTT. Translation: CASSQDLGGADTQYF.

This chain uses TRBV11-1 with TRBJ2-5, with D maybe TRBD2 (5 bases). Germline lookup yields CDR1 SGHAT and CDR2 FQDESV (reference sequence). The CDR3 runs 13 residues. The V end was cut by 1 base, the J end by 5 bases, with 8 bases between. The CDR3 protein is CASSLGRVETQYF. The DNA for the CDR3 is TGTGCCAGCAGCTTAGGGCGGGTGGAGACCCAGTACTTC.

This clone has a single count. This sequence joins TRBV29-1 and TRBJ2-7, with no clear D. Trimming shortened V by 0 bases and J by 3 bases, and 6 bases separated the two germline ends. Germline CDR1 SQVTM, CDR2 ANQGSEA. The CDR3 spans 12 residues. In nucleotides, the CDR3 is TGCAGCGTTGAAGATCCCATCTACGAGCAGTACTTC. This gives the protein CSVEDPIYEQYF.

The V gene is TRBV4-1, the J gene TRBJ1-1; the match to TRBD1 covers 7 bases. The germline V gene has CDR1 MGHRA and CDR2 YSYEKL. CDR3 length: 14 amino acids. V shed 4 bases, J shed 1 base, and the junction held 3 bases outside the gene matches. DNA for the CDR3: TGCGCCAGCAGCCCGAGGACAGGGAACACTGAAGCTTTCTTT. Residues: CASSPRTGNTEAFF.

The rearrangement links TRBV6-5 to TRBJ1-1; weak D call: TRBD1 (5 bases). The V end was cut by 2 bases, the J end by 0 bases, with 10 bases between. Germline CDR1 MNHEY, CDR2 SVGAGI. The CDR3 extends over 15 amino acids. The CDR3 DNA follows: TGTGCCAGCAGTTACGTTGTGGACATGAACACTGAAGCTTTCTTT. Translated: CASSYVVDMNTEAFF.

This clone was recorded only once. V gene TRBV6-5 combines with J gene TRBJ1-1; D is possibly TRBD1 (6 bases). The germline CDR1 and CDR2 sequences are MNHEY and SVGAGI. The V gene lost 7 bases and the J gene lost 4 bases, with 13 bases spanning the gap. This CDR3 is 13 amino acids long. DNA of the CDR3: TGTGCCAGCAATCGGGGGGCGGGCACTGAAGCTTTCTTT. Translating it yields CASNRGAGTEAFF.

J is TRBJ1-2 and V is TRBV6-5; 7 bases match TRBD1. Per germline, CDR1 MNHEY and CDR2 SVGAGI. The CDR3 spans 15 residues. The junction had 6 bases not matched to a gene; V was cut back by 4 bases and J by 1 base. CDR3 protein: CASSFTGALNYGYTF. The CDR3 coding sequence is TGTGCCAGCAGTTTTACAGGGGCCCTTAACTATGGCTACACCTTC.

The genes are TRBV10-3 and TRBJ2-3; 7 bases align to TRBD1. The CDR3 spans 18 residues. V lost 0 bases, J lost 0 bases, and 9 bases stayed unmatched. The germline V gene encodes CDR1 ENHRY and CDR2 SYGVKD. The CDR3 loop is CAISESFTGAWSTDTQYF. The CDR3 coding sequence is TGTGCCATCAGTGAGTCGTTTACAGGGGCCTGGAGCACAGATACGCAGTATTTT.

The rearrangement links TRBV7-8 to TRBJ1-6; D unresolved. The V and J ends lost 5 bases and 3 bases respectively, with 8 bases between them. There are 14 residues in the CDR3. The germline gives CDR1 SGHVS, CDR2 FQNEAQ. The DNA of the CDR3 is TGTGCCAGCAGCGTCAGGAACTATAATTCACCCCTCCACTTT. As protein: CASSVRNYNSPLHF.

V usage is TRBV4-3 and J usage is TRBJ1-1; D not certain. V was pared by 2 bases and J by 6 bases, with 13 bases between. The CDR3 runs to 14 residues. Germline-derived CDR1 and CDR2 are LGHNA and YSLEER. The CDR3 protein is CASSQLTGNSEAFF. The CDR3 coding sequence is TGCGCCAGCAGCCAACTCACGGGAAACTCTGAAGCTTTCTTT.